This T cell receptor (beta chain) stems from a study of T cells expressing NK-cell markers (dated by TCRdb to the early 2020s). About the investigation overall: In sorted CD3+CD56+NKG2C+, CD3+CD56+NKG2C- and CD3+CD56-NKG2C+ T-cell subsets from about 8 donors, TCR beta-chain repertoires were profiled. Among the eight sequenced donors, only one was HCMV-seronegative, while the other seven were HCMV-seropositive. The eight sequenced donors were randomly selected healthy volunteers, three men and five women. Sequencing of the libraries produced 2 x 150 bp reads on Illumina HiSeq 2000/2500, MiSeq or NextSeq. Overall study results and their limits: Whether the expanded NKG2C-expressing T cell clones were specific for HCMV antigens remained unclear. In six donors, the dominant CD3+CD56+NKG2C+ clonotypes were among the top 10 CD8+ clonotypes and accounted for about 1.0-7.5% of CD8+ T cells. Those dominant clonotypes were again the most abundant among CD3+CD56-NKG2C+ cells in several donors, at about 28.3-65%.

As encoded in the germline V gene, CDR1 is KGHDR while CDR2 is SFDVKD. The CDR3 runs 17 amino acids, cysteine and phenylalanine included. The DNA sequence is not available. A note on this clonotype: Its antigen is still unknown.

HCMV-specific IgG was detected in serum with a commercial ELISA kit to determine HCMV serostatus. Peripheral blood mononuclear cells were isolated from blood by Ficoll density gradient centrifugation. Instrument on record: Illumina HiSeq 2000. The TCR beta cDNA libraries were made using 5'RACE template switching, a step that added both a universal primer site and unique molecular identifiers. Synthesis of cDNA was primed from the TCR beta constant segment and was followed by two consecutive PCR amplification steps. From the authors' description of their analysis: MIGEC handled demultiplexing of the reads and grouping by UMI, while MiTCR was used to assemble and quantify clonotypes. To exclude erroneous sequences, any TCR cDNA sequence not supported by at least two reads was discarded. The tcR package was used for downstream repertoire analysis, and clonotypes were matched across fractions by CDR3 nucleotide sequence plus V segment. VDJmatch was used to annotate antigen specificity against VDJdb, with one amino acid substitution allowed in CDR3. After TCRdb reprocessed the reads, each CDR3 protein sequence was kept as one row, without DNA. TCRdb, rather than the study authors, made the V and J calls. In this sample's table one finds about 260,000 distinct CDR3 sequences. The biggest ten clones account for approximately 0.39% of the sample.

The chain links TRBV24-1 with TRBJ2-2; TCRdb names TRBD2, which stays unverified in the absence of DNA. The TCR was taken from a man aged 18 to 29 in good health. Donor details come from another sample of the same person, matched by shared clones. The material sequenced was blood T cells: a sorted CD56 or NKG2C T cell subset, CD4+ or CD8+ T cells, or bulk PBMC T cells (not recorded which). The CDR3 region reads CATSGSGLAENTGELFF.